Given below is one TCR beta chain in context. This sample was included in a study of identical twins. TCRdb itself ran the 5' RACE reads through MiXCR, one entry per CDR3 protein. This table holds about 470,000 distinct CDR3 sequences, 20% to 30% found once. This CDR3 spans 13 amino acids. CDR1 SNHLY and CDR2 FYNNEI come from the germline V gene. Trimming cost V 6 bases and J 6 bases, with 12 bases left between them. A further study also used this sample, focusing on T cells expressing NK-cell markers. As reported in that work: HCMV seropositivity characterized seven of the eight sequenced donors, and seronegativity one.

This clonotype was obtained from a woman aged 18-29 years in good health. The chain employs TRBV2 and TRBJ2-1; D not resolved. The sequenced sample consisted of CD4+ T cells sorted from blood. CDR3 protein: CASRYQSVNEQFF. The CDR3 DNA follows: TGTGCCAGCAGGTACCAATCCGTCAATGAGCAGTTCTTC.